These 5 T cell receptor beta chains were all obtained from the same sample, sequenced in a study of cytomegalovirus exposure and HLA in healthy donors. The PCR employed 60 Vbeta primers together with 13 Jbeta primers. Repertoires were generated with immunoSEQ multiplex PCR, while TCRdb's copy carries only in-frame clones and drops some. The sample contains fewer than 200,000 clones, 73% of which appear only once. Material for sequencing was PBMCs. Receptors were obtained from a woman between 18 and 29 years old in good health and CMV-seropositive.

J is TRBJ1-1 and V is TRBV11-2, with D possibly being TRBD1 (6 bases). Germline assignment: CDR1 SGHAT and CDR2 FQNNGV. CDR3 length: 15 residues. V was cut by 1 base and J by 4 bases, with 13 bases left in between. Here the CDR3 DNA reads TGTGCCAGCAGCTTAGTGGTACAGGGTCTCACTGAAGCTTTCTTT. Its translation is CASSLVVQGLTEAFF. Full variable domain (rest looked up from reference TRBV11-2 and TRBJ1-1): EAGVAQSPRYKIIEKRQSVAFWCNPISGHATLYWYQQILGQGPKLLIQFQNNGVVDDSQLPKDRFSAERLKGVDSTLKIQPAKLEDSAVYLCASSLVVQGLTEAFFGQGTRLTVV.

This clone was observed a handful of times. The chain employs TRBV5-1 and TRBJ2-5, with TRBD2 matching 9 bases. The germline V gene has CDR1 SGHRS and CDR2 YFSETQ. V shed 2 bases, J shed 2 bases, and the junction held 7 bases outside the gene matches. CDR3 length: 16 residues. The CDR3 DNA reads as TGCGCCAGCAGCTTCTATAGCGGGGGACCGCAAGAGACCCAGTACTTC. Translation: CASSFYSGGPQETQYF.

The V and J genes are TRBV20-1 and TRBJ1-1, with D hard to call. The CDR3 runs 8 residues. V shed 8 bases and J shed 4 bases, with 2 bases lying between them. The germline V gene has CDR1 DFQATT and CDR2 SNEGSKA (reference sequence). CDR3 coding DNA: TGCAGTCTCACTGAAGCTTTCTTT. It specifies CSLTEAFF.

This clone was seen only once. The rearrangement joins TRBV7-2 to TRBJ2-2; TRBD2 might be the D (6 bases). The germline V and J ends were trimmed by 5 bases and 5 bases, with 9 bases remaining between them. The CDR3 loop spans 13 amino acids. Germline values: CDR1 SGHTA, CDR2 FQGNSA. CDR3 in DNA: TGTGCCAGCAGCGGGGCGGGGACCGGGGAGCTGTTTTTT. Its translation: CASSGAGTGELFF.

V is TRBV7-2 and J is TRBJ2-3; 7 bases match TRBD1. Germline CDR1 is SGHTA and CDR2 is FQGNSA. V was pared by 1 base and J by 2 bases, with 9 bases of the junction left unmatched. CDR3 length: 17 amino acids. The CDR3 DNA reads as TGTGCCAGCAGCTTAGTCAGGTGGGGGACAGTCACAGATACGCAGTATTTT. Its protein product is CASSLVRWGTVTDTQYF.